The rows below give T cell receptor beta chains drawn from one sample of a study of shared clonotypes between healthy human individuals. Clones were read by immunoSEQ multiplex PCR, and TCRdb kept only the in-frame ones, dropping some. In the table there are about 2 million clones, over 85% of which are singletons. The specimen sequenced was naive CD4+ T cells sorted from blood. The receptors here all came from a man aged 18 to 30 in good health. The CDR3 runs from the conserved cysteine through the conserved F or W. D genes are given only for firm matches. A clone size is listed for some rows: how often the clone was seen (once, few, many), or a class if it is expanded.

TRBV7-9	NA	TRBJ2-1	TRBD2	TGTGCCAGCATCCCCGTAGCGGGGGCGACCTCCTACAATGAGCAGTTCTTC	CASIPVAGATSYNEQFF
TRBV30	NA	TRBJ1-2	NA	TGTGCCTGGAGCCTTAGTAGTGGCTACACCTTC	CAWSLSSGYTF
TRBV30	NA	TRBJ2-5	NA	TGTGCCTGGAGTGTAGGAGGGGTAGAGACCCAGTACTTC	CAWSVGGVETQYF
TRBV11-3	once	TRBJ2-1	NA	TGTGCCAGCAGCTTAGGCGGGAAGATCAGCGATGAGCAGTTCTTC	CASSLGGKISDEQFF
TRBV10-3	NA	TRBJ2-2	TRBD1	TGTGCCATCCGACAGGGGTTCAACACCGGGGAGCTGTTTTTT	CAIRQGFNTGELFF
TRBV6-5	NA	TRBJ1-2	NA	TGTGCCAGCAGTCGAGGGGGGGCCTATGGCTACACCTTC	CASSRGGAYGYTF
TRBV6-1	NA	TRBJ1-2	NA	TGTGCCAGCAGTGAATCAATGGCTAACTATGGCTACACCTTC	CASSESMANYGYTF
TRBV11-2	NA	TRBJ2-1	NA	TGTGCCAGCAGCTTCCGGGCTCGGGAGCAGTTCTTC	CASSFRAREQFF
TRBV6-6	NA	TRBJ1-2	NA	TGTGCCAGCAGTTACGAACAGTACTATGGCTACACCTTC	CASSYEQYYGYTF
TRBV27	NA	TRBJ2-7	TRBD1	TGTGCCAGCAGTACTACCGGGACAGGCTCCTACGAGCAGTACTTC	CASSTTGTGSYEQYF
TRBV28	NA	TRBJ2-7	NA	TGTGCCAGCAGTTTAAGGCCTTCACGCTACGAGCAGTACTTC	CASSLRPSRYEQYF
TRBV6-5	NA	TRBJ2-7	TRBD1	TGTGCCAGCAGTTACTCGAGGGGGCAGGGGGCTGGAGAGCAGTACTTC	CASSYSRGQGAGEQYF
TRBV4-3	NA	TRBJ2-7	TRBD2	TGCGCCAGCAGCCAAAGAGCGGGAGGGACCTACGAGCAGTACTTC	CASSQRAGGTYEQYF
TRBV2	NA	TRBJ1-5	NA	TGTGCCAGCAGTGGAAATACCGTTAGCAATCAGCCCCAGCATTTT	CASSGNTVSNQPQHF
TRBV7-2	NA	TRBJ2-7	TRBD2	TGTGCCAGCAGCCTAGCGGGAGTGACCTACGAGCAGTACTTC	CASSLAGVTYEQYF
TRBV4-1	NA	TRBJ1-1	NA	TGCGCCAGCAGCCAAGTGGGGGGACGCGCTGAAGCTTTCTTT	CASSQVGGRAEAFF
TRBV6-6	NA	TRBJ1-6	NA	TGTGCCAGCAGCTCCACAGGGAGCTCCTATAATTCACCCCTCCACTTT	CASSSTGSSYNSPLHF
TRBV6-5	NA	TRBJ1-5	NA	TGTGCCAGCAGTTACCCCCCCTTGGCGGGGAATCAGCCCCAGCATTTT	CASSYPPLAGNQPQHF
TRBV6-6	NA	TRBJ1-2	NA	TGTGCCAGCAGTTCACGAGATCGGAGGTATGGCTACACCTTC	CASSSRDRRYGYTF
TRBV5-4	NA	TRBJ1-2	TRBD1	TGTGCCAGCAGCCTGCCGGGACAGGGAACCTCCTATGGCTACACCTTC	CASSLPGQGTSYGYTF
TRBV29-1	once	TRBJ2-3	TRBD2	TGCAGCGTTATATTGAGCGGGGGAAGCACAGATACGCAGTATTTT	CSVILSGGSTDTQYF
TRBV10-1	once	TRBJ1-3	NA	TGCGCCAGCAGTGAGAATCGAAACACCATATATTTT	CASSENRNTIYF
TRBV9	NA	TRBJ2-5	NA	TGTGCCAGCAGCGTAGGAGACACCAAAATGGGTGAGACCCAGTACTTC	CASSVGDTKMGETQYF
TRBV7-3	NA	TRBJ2-1	TRBD2	TGTGCCAGCAGCCCCCGTCACACATTTGCCGGGACTAGCTCAGAGCAGTTCTTC	CASSPRHTFAGTSSEQFF
TRBV6-5	NA	TRBJ1-1	NA	TGTGCCAGCCGGTTGAGTATGAACACTGAAGCTTTCTTT	CASRLSMNTEAFF
TRBV19	NA	TRBJ1-1	NA	TGTGCCAGTAGTATGTGGGGGGCAACTGAAGCTTTCTTT	CASSMWGATEAFF
TRBV4-3	NA	TRBJ2-7	NA	TGCGCCAGCAGCCAAGAAGCGAGTAGCGACCACGAGCAGTACTTC	CASSQEASSDHEQYF
TRBV1	once	TRBJ2-3	NA	TGCACCAGCAGTCAAAGCGGGAAATTCAGGTTCCGCACAGATACGCAGTATTTT	CTSSQSGKFRFRTDTQYF
TRBV7-2	NA	TRBJ2-3	TRBD2	TGTGCCAGCAGCCCCGGACTAGCGGGGGCCACAGATACGCAGTATTTT	CASSPGLAGATDTQYF
TRBV27	NA	TRBJ1-1	NA	TGTGCCAGCAGTTACCTGTTGGGGAACACTGAAGCTTTCTTT	CASSYLLGNTEAFF
TRBV5-1	NA	TRBJ2-5	TRBD1	TGCGCCAGCAGCGCTTCGACAGGGCTTAAAGAGACCCAGTACTTC	CASSASTGLKETQYF
TRBV6-5	NA	TRBJ2-1	TRBD1	TGTGCCAGCAGTCCGACAGGGGGGGACTACAATGAGCAGTTCTTC	CASSPTGGDYNEQFF
TRBV29-1	NA	TRBJ2-5	NA	TGCAGCGTGAATTCAGCCACTGGAAAAGAGACCCAGTACTTC	CSVNSATGKETQYF